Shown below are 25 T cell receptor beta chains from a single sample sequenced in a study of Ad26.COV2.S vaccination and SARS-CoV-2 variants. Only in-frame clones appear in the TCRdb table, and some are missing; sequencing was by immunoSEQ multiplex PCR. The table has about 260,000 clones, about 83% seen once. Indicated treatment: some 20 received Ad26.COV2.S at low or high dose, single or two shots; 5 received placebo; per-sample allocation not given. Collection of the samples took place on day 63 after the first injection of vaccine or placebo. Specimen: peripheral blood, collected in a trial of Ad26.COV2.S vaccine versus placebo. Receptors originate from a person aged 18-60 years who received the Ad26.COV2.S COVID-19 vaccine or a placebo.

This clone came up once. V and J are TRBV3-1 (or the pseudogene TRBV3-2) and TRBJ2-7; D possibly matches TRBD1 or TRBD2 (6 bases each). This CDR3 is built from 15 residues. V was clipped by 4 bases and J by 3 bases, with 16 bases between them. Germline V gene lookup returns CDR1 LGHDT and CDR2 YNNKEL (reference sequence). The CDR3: CASSRPGAGFYEQYF. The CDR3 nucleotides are TGTGCCAGCAGCCGTCCGGGGGCCGGATTCTACGAGCAGTACTTC.

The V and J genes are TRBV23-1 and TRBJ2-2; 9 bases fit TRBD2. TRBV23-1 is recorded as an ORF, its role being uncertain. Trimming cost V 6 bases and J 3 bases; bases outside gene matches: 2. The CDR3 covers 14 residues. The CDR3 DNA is TGCGCCAGCAGCAAGCGGGAGGACACCGGGGAGCTGTTTTTT. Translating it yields CASSKREDTGELFF.

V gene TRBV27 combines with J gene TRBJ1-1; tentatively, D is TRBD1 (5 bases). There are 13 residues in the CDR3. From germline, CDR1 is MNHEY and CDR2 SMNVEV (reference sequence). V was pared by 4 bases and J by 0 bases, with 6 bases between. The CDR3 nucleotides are TGTGCCAGCAGTTGGGGACTGAACACTGAAGCTTTCTTT. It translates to CASSWGLNTEAFF.

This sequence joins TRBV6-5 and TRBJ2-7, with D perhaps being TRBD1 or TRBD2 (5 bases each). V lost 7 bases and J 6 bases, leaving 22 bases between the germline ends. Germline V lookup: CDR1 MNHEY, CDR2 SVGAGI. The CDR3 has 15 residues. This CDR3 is CASKTVGTRQSEQYF. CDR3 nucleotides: TGTGCCAGCAAGACCGTTGGGACCCGCCAATCCGAGCAGTACTTC.

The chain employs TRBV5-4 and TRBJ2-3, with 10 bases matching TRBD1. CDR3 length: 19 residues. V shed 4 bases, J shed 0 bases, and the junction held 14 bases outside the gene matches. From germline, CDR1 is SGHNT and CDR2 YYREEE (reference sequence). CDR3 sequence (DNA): TGTGCCAGCAGCGATGGACAGGGGGGAACGAAGATAAGCACAGATACGCAGTATTTT. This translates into CASSDGQGGTKISTDTQYF.

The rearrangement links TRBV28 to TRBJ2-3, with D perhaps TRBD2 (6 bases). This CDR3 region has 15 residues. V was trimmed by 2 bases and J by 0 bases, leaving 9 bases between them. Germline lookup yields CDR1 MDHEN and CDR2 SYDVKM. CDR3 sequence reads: CASSLGGLSTDTQYF. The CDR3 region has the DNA TGTGCCAGCAGTTTAGGGGGACTGAGCACAGATACGCAGTATTTT.

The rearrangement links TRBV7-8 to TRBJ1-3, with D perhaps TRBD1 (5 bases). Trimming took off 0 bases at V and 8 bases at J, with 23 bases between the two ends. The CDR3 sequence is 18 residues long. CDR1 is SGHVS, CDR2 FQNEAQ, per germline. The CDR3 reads CASSLALGGILGADTIYF. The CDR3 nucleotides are TGTGCCAGCAGCTTAGCCCTTGGGGGGATACTTGGGGCGGACACCATATATTTT.

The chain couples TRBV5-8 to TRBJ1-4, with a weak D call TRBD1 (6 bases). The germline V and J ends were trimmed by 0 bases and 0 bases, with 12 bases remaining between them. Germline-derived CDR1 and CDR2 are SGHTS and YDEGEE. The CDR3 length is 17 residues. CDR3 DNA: TGTGCCAGCAGCTTGGAGGGCAGGGGTCCAACTAATGAAAAACTGTTTTTT. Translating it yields CASSLEGRGPTNEKLFF. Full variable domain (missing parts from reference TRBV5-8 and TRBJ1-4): EAGVTQSPTHLIKTRGQQATLRCSPISGHTSVYWYQQALGLGLQFLLWYDEGEERNRGNFPPRFSGRQFPNYSSELNVNALELEDSALYLCASSLEGRGPTNEKLFFGSGTQLSVL.

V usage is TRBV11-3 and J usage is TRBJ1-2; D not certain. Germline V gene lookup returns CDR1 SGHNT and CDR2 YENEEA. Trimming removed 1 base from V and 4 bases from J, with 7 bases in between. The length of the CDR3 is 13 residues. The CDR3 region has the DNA TGTGCCAGCAGCTTAGCCGGAGGCTATGGCTACACCTTC. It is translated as CASSLAGGYGYTF.

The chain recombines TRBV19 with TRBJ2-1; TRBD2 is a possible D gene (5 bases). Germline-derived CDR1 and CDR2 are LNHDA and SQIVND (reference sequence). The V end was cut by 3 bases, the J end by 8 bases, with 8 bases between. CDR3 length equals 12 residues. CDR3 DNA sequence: TGTGCCAGTAGTATGAGGGCCCATGAGCAGTTCTTC. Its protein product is CASSMRAHEQFF.

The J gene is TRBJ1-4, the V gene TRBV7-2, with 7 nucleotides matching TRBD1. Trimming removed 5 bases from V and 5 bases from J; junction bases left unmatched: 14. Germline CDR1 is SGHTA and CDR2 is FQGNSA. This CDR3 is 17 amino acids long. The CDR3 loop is CASSPTLRQGINEKLFF. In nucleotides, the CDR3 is TGTGCCAGCAGCCCAACCCTGAGACAGGGTATAAATGAAAAACTGTTTTTT.

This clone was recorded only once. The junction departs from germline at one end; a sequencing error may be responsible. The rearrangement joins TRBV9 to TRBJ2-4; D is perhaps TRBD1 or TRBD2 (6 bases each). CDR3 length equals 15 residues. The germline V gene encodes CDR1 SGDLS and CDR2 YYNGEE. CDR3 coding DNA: TGTGCCAGCAGCGTCTTTGGGGGGCCCGAAAAGATTCAGTACTTC. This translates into CASSVFGGPEKIQYF.

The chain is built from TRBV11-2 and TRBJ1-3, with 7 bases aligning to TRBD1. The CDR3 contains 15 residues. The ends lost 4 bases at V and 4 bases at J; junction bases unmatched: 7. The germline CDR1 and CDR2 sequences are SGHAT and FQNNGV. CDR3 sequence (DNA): TGTGCCAGCAGCTCCAACAGGGGAAAAGGAAACACCATATATTTT. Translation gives CASSSNRGKGNTIYF. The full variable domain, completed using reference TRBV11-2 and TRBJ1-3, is EAGVAQSPRYKIIEKRQSVAFWCNPISGHATLYWYQQILGQGPKLLIQFQNNGVVDDSQLPKDRFSAERLKGVDSTLKIQPAKLEDSAVYLCASSSNRGKGNTIYFGEGSWLTVV.

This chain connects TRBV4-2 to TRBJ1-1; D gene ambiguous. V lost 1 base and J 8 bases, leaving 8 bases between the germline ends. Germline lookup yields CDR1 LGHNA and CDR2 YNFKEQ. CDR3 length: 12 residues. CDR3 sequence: CASSQGTAEAFF. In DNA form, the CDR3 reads TGTGCCAGCAGCCAAGGGACGGCCGAAGCTTTCTTT.

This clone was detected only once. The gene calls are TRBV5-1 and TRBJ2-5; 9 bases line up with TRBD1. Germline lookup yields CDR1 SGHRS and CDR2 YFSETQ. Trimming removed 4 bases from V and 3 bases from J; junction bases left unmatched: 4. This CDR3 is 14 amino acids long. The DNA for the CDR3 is TGCGCCAGCAGCCGGACAGGGGATAAAGAGACCCAGTACTTC. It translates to CASSRTGDKETQYF.

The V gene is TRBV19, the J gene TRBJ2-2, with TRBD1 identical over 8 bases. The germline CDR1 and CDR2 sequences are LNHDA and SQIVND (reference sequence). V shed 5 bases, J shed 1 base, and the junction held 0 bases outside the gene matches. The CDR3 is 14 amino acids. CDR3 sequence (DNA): TGTGCCAGTAGTGGGACAGGGAACACCGGGGAGCTGTTTTTT. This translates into CASSGTGNTGELFF.

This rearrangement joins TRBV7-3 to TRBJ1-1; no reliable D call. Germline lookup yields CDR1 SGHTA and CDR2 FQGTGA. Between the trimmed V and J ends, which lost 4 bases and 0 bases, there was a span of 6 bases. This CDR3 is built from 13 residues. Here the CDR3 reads CASSSYLNTEAFF. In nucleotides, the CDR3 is TGTGCCAGCAGCTCCTACTTGAACACTGAAGCTTTCTTT.

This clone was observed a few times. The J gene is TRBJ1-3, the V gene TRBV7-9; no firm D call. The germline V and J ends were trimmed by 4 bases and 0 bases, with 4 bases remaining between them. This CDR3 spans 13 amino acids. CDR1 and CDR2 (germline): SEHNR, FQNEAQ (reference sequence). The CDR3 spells CASSSISGNTIYF. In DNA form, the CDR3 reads TGTGCCAGCAGCTCAATCTCTGGAAACACCATATATTTT.

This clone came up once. The CDR3 loop is CASSRGERQPQHF. CDR3 nucleotides: TGTGCCAGCAGCAGAGGGGAGAGACAGCCCCAGCATTTT. This chain joins TRBV4-2 and TRBJ1-5, with D possibly matching TRBD1 (5 bases). Trimming stripped 5 bases from V and 7 bases from J, with 12 bases between. Germline V lookup: CDR1 LGHNA, CDR2 YNFKEQ. The CDR3 is 13 residues long.

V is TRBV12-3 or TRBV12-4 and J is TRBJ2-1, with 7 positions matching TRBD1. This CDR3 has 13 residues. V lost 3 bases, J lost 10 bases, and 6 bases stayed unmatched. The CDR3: CASSLAGGAEQFF. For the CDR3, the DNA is TGTGCCAGCAGTTTGGCAGGGGGAGCCGAGCAGTTCTTC.

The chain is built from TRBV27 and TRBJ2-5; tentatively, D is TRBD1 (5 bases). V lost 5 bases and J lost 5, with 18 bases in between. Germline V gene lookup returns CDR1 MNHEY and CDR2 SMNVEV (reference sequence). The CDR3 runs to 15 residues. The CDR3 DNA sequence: TGTGCCAGCAGTCTCACAGGTCTCCCTCGGGAGACCCAGTACTTC. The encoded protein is CASSLTGLPRETQYF.

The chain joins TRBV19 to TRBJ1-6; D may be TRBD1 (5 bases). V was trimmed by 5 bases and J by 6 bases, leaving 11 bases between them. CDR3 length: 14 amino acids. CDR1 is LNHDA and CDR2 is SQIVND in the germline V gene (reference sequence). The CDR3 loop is CASSSGDGNSPLHF. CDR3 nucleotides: TGTGCCAGTAGTTCGGGGGACGGTAATTCACCCCTCCACTTT.

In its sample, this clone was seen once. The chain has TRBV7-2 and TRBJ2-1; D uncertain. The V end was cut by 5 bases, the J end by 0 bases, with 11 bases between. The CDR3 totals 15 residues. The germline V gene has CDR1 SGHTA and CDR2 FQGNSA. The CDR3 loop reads CASSGDSNSYNEQFF. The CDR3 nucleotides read TGTGCCAGCAGCGGTGACTCAAACTCCTACAATGAGCAGTTCTTC.

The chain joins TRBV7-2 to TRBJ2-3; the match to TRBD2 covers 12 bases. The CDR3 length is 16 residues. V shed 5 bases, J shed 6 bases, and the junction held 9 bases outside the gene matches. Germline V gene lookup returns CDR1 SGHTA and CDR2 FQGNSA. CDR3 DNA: TGTGCCAGCAGCACCTCCCGACTAGCGGGAGCGGATACGCAGTATTTT. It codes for CASSTSRLAGADTQYF. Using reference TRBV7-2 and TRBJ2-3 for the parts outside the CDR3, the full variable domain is GAGVSQSPSNKVTEKGKDVELRCDPISGHTALYWYRQSLGQGLEFLIYFQGNSAPDKSGLPSDRFSAERTGGSVSTLTIQRTQQEDSAVYLCASSTSRLAGADTQYFGPGTRLTVL.

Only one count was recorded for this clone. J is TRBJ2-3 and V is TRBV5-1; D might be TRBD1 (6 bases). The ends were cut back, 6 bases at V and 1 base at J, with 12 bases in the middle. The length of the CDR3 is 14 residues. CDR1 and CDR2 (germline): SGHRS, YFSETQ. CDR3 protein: CASTVWTGTDTQYF. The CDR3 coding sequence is TGCGCCAGCACCGTATGGACAGGCACAGATACGCAGTATTTT.